These 22 T cell receptor beta chains came from one sample sequenced in a study of blood T cell repertoires in COVID-19. Clones were sequenced by immunoSEQ multiplex PCR, and TCRdb holds only the in-frame ones, with some missing. The sample includes some 250,000 clones, around four fifths of them seen just once. The sample consisted of PBMCs or T cells enriched from blood (not recorded which). These TCRs come from a man aged 35 to 55 who had recovered from COVID-19.

V is TRBV12-3 or TRBV12-4 and J is TRBJ1-2, with D perhaps matching TRBD1 (6 bases). V was clipped by 3 bases and J by 3 bases, with 8 bases between them. The CDR3 contains 13 residues. The CDR3 DNA follows: TGTGCCAGCAGTTTGCCAGGGGACTATGGCTACACCTTC. Its protein is CASSLPGDYGYTF.

J is TRBJ1-1 and V is TRBV11-1; D not resolved. The germline V and J ends were trimmed by 5 bases and 3 bases, with 7 bases remaining between them. This CDR3 has 12 residues. Germline V gene lookup returns CDR1 SGHAT and CDR2 FQDESV (reference sequence). DNA for the CDR3: TGTGCCAGCAGCCAGGAGGACACTGAAGCTTTCTTT. Translated, it gives CASSQEDTEAFF.

The V call is TRBV7-2, the J call TRBJ2-5, with D possibly being TRBD1 (6 bases). The CDR3 has 15 amino acids. Between the trimmed V and J ends, which lost 0 bases and 5 bases, there was a span of 13 bases. CDR1 and CDR2 (germline): SGHTA, FQGNSA. CDR3 region: CASSLAGARMETQYF. The CDR3 DNA sequence: TGTGCCAGCAGCTTAGCGGGGGCAAGGATGGAGACCCAGTACTTC.

This chain uses TRBV18 with TRBJ1-1; D might be TRBD1 (5 bases). The CDR3 covers 13 residues. Germline V gene data show CDR1 as KGHSH and CDR2 as LQKENI. The V end was cut by 3 bases, the J end by 3 bases, with 8 bases between. DNA of the CDR3: TGTGCCAGCTCACCCAGGGTGGACACTGAAGCTTTCTTT. The encoded protein is CASSPRVDTEAFF.

This clone was picked up a small number of times. This chain joins TRBV11-3 and TRBJ2-1; TRBD2 agrees at 7 bases. The germline CDR1 and CDR2 sequences are SGHNT and YENEEA. V was clipped by 4 bases and J by 7 bases; unmatched bases: 7. The CDR3 has 14 amino acids. The CDR3 region has the DNA TGTGCCAGCAGCTCGCGGGAGCGAAAAAATGAGCAGTTCTTC. Amino acid sequence: CASSSRERKNEQFF.

This clone was seen only a few times. The chain combines TRBV19 with TRBJ2-1; 9 nucleotides align to TRBD2. Per the germline V gene, CDR1 is LNHDA and CDR2 is SQIVND (reference sequence). The CDR3 consists of 14 residues. V gave up 4 bases and J gave up 6 bases; unmatched junction bases: 4. This CDR3 reads CASSNGREGNEQFF. The CDR3 DNA sequence: TGTGCCAGTAGTAACGGGCGGGAGGGCAATGAGCAGTTCTTC.

The rearrangement uses TRBV10-3 and TRBJ2-7; TRBD2 matches 7 bases. Germline values: CDR1 ENHRY, CDR2 SYGVKD. V was pared by 5 bases and J by 1 base, with 17 bases of the junction left unmatched. This CDR3 is built from 18 residues. CDR3: CAISSAFERTSESYEQYF. CDR3 DNA: TGTGCCATCAGTTCAGCATTCGAGCGTACTAGCGAATCCTACGAGCAGTACTTC.

The rearrangement joins TRBV7-8 to TRBJ2-5; 9 bases match TRBD1. The CDR3 runs to 18 residues. Trimming took 2 bases from V and 5 from J; bases not matched to a gene: 15. Germline V gene data show CDR1 as SGHVS and CDR2 as FQNEAQ. CDR3 coding DNA: TGTGCCAGCAGCTTACCTACTACGGGACAGGGTCGGGGGGAGACCCAGTACTTC. As protein: CASSLPTTGQGRGETQYF.

The table lists this clone with a few counts. The chain joins TRBV4-3 to TRBJ1-1; the D is unclear. The ends were cut back, 5 bases at V and 0 bases at J, with 10 bases in the middle. The germline V gene encodes CDR1 LGHNA and CDR2 YSLEER. This CDR3 spans 14 amino acids. The DNA for the CDR3 is TGCGCCAGCAGCGCGAGTCTAATGAACACTGAAGCTTTCTTT. It translates to CASSASLMNTEAFF.

The chain uses TRBV21-1 and TRBJ2-7; the table names TRBD2, a call not compared with the DNA. TRBV21-1 is a listed pseudogene. The CDR3 is made up of 13 amino acids. In nucleotides, the CDR3 is TGTGCCAGCAGCAAAGAGGCCCGAGGGAGGGAGTACTTC. Its translation: CASSKEARGREYF.

The chain combines TRBV7-9 with TRBJ2-7, with D perhaps TRBD1 (6 bases). This CDR3 is built from 13 residues. CDR1 SEHNR and CDR2 FQNEAQ come from the germline V gene (reference sequence). Trimming shortened V by 5 bases and J by 5 bases, and 13 bases separated the two germline ends. As DNA, the CDR3 is TGTGCCAGCAGCATACTACAGGGAGACGAGCAGTACTTC. It codes for CASSILQGDEQYF.

This clone was counted between two and nine times. The chain joins TRBV21-1 to TRBJ1-5; the table's D call TRBD1 went unverified against the DNA. TRBV21-1 is deemed a pseudogene. The CDR3 is 17 residues long. The CDR3 sequence is CASSKAGTGARGQPQHF. For the CDR3, the DNA is TGTGCCAGCAGCAAAGCTGGGACAGGGGCGCGGGGACAGCCCCAGCATTTT.

The V and J genes are TRBV28 and TRBJ2-7; 13 bases agree with TRBD2. Germline loops: CDR1 MDHEN, CDR2 SYDVKM. The V and J ends lost 7 bases and 2 bases, in that order; junction bases with no gene match: 5. CDR3 length: 15 residues. CDR3 region: CASTGLAGATYEQYF. The CDR3 DNA reads TGTGCCAGCACCGGACTAGCGGGGGCGACCTACGAGCAGTACTTC.

V is TRBV30 and J is TRBJ1-1; TRBD1 is a possible D gene (6 bases). CDR3 size: 15 residues. V lost 0 bases and J 3 bases, leaving 14 bases between the germline ends. Germline assignment: CDR1 GTSNPN and CDR2 SVGIG (reference sequence). This CDR3 is CAWSVLGGPDTEAFF. The CDR3 DNA reads as TGTGCCTGGAGTGTACTCGGGGGGCCCGACACTGAAGCTTTCTTT.

This clone was counted only a few times. The chain couples TRBV27 to TRBJ1-5; 8 nucleotides match TRBD1. This CDR3 contains 12 residues. The junction had 5 bases not matched to a gene; V was cut back by 4 bases and J by 12 bases. In germline, CDR1 is MNHEY, CDR2 SMNVEV (reference sequence). The CDR3 reads CASSSDRGSQHF. The CDR3 bases are TGTGCCAGCAGTTCCGACAGGGGAAGCCAGCATTTT.

The chain joins TRBV7-9 to TRBJ1-3; the match to TRBD1 covers 11 bases. The CDR3 covers 16 residues. Germline CDR1 SEHNR, CDR2 FQNEAQ (reference sequence). V was clipped by 0 bases and J by 4 bases; unmatched bases: 2. The CDR3 sequence is CASSLADRGRGNTIYF. The CDR3 DNA sequence: TGTGCCAGCAGCTTAGCGGACAGGGGGCGAGGAAACACCATATATTTT.

V gene TRBV3-1 (or the pseudogene TRBV3-2) combines with J gene TRBJ2-7; no clear D gene. CDR1 and CDR2 from the germline V gene are LGHDT and YNNKEL (reference sequence). The CDR3 runs 13 residues. The V end was cut by 2 bases, the J end by 4 bases, with 9 bases between. The DNA for the CDR3 is TGTGCCAGCAGCCAATATGGCCGATACGAGCAGTACTTC. It yields the protein CASSQYGRYEQYF.

The chain couples TRBV28 to TRBJ2-2; 12 nucleotides match TRBD1. CDR1 MDHEN and CDR2 SYDVKM come from the germline V gene. V was pared by 4 bases and J by 6 bases, with 9 bases of the junction left unmatched. This CDR3 region has 17 residues. The CDR3 region is CASSYPGQGALAGELFF. The CDR3 nucleotides are TGTGCCAGCAGTTATCCGGGACAGGGGGCGTTAGCCGGGGAGCTGTTTTTT.

This clone was counted once. The chain has TRBV30 and TRBJ1-5; 8 positions agree with TRBD1. V lost 2 bases, J lost 1 base, and 1 base stayed unmatched. Germline V lookup: CDR1 GTSNPN, CDR2 SVGIG (reference sequence). The length of the CDR3 is 14 residues. CDR3: CAWSRTGSNQPQHF. The CDR3 DNA reads as TGTGCCTGGAGTCGGACAGGGAGCAATCAGCCCCAGCATTTT.

This clone was found a few times. This rearrangement joins TRBV27 to TRBJ2-1; tentatively, D is TRBD2 (5 bases). The CDR3 consists of 14 residues. Deletions cut 8 bases from V and 9 bases from J, with 20 bases between. Germline V gene data show CDR1 as MNHEY and CDR2 as SMNVEV (reference sequence). CDR3 sequence: CASRSLTRAAEQFF. The CDR3 DNA reads as TGTGCCAGCCGATCCCTAACGAGGGCAGCTGAGCAGTTCTTC.

The V call is TRBV7-9, the J call TRBJ2-2; 13 bases fit TRBD2. The ends lost 4 bases at V and 5 bases at J; junction bases unmatched: 4. The CDR3 spans 16 residues. CDR1 and CDR2 from the germline V gene are SEHNR and FQNEAQ (reference sequence). CDR3 nucleotides: TGTGCCAGCAGCTACGGACTAGCGGGGGTGACCGGGGAGCTGTTTTTT. Protein product: CASSYGLAGVTGELFF.

The CDR3 DNA is TGTGCCAGCAACCACGGGACAGACGCTATGGCTCGCTACACCTTC. Amino acid sequence: CASNHGTDAMARYTF. The rearrangement joins TRBV28 to TRBJ1-2, with 7 nucleotides matching TRBD1. Trimming took 7 bases from V and 9 from J; bases not matched to a gene: 17. The CDR3 totals 15 residues. CDR1 MDHEN and CDR2 SYDVKM come from the germline V gene.